The clone carrying this TCR beta chain was detected a few times. Antigen unknown. This record comes from a study of T-cell memory formation after mild COVID-19. Findings and caveats of the study: The study detected some responding clones in pre-infection memory, suggesting cross-reactive memory joined. Clones that shrank (day 15 to 85) were balanced CD4/CD8, whereas later expanders leaned CD4+. Shrinking CD4+ clones resided mostly in CM and EM, and CD8+ ones in EMRA.

Germline CDR1 DFQATT, CDR2 SNEGSKA (reference sequence). V was pared by 0 bases and J by 5 bases, with 14 bases of the junction left unmatched. The CDR3 consists of 17 residues. TCR alpha and TCR beta cDNA libraries with sample barcodes and UMIs came from 5'RACE using constant-segment primers. TCRdb processed the 5' RACE reads anew with MiXCR; each CDR3 protein has one entry. The sample yields hundreds of thousands of distinct CDR3 sequences, about a fifth seen once. This sequence joins TRBV20-1 and TRBJ1-2; 8 bases agree with TRBD1. Sequencing was performed on PBMCs or a T cell subset sorted from them (not recorded which). The clonotype was recovered from an adult woman who had mild COVID-19 (a few samples of this study predate the infection). Cell type and time point are not known. CDR3 in DNA: TGCAGTGCTAGAGATCCCACCGGACAGGGAGGTCTATATGGCTACACCTTC. This codes for CSARDPTGQGGLYGYTF.